The 8 T cell receptor beta chains below all came from one sample that was sequenced in a study of neurological immune-mediated disorders. Indicated time point: longitudinal time-point 1 (baseline). TCRdb redid the calling of the 5' RACE reads with MiXCR, one entry per CDR3 protein. The data hold under 90,000 distinct CDR3 sequences, with roughly 10% observed a single time. Material for sequencing was PBMCs. The receptors originated from a man under 40 in good health.

This clonotype appeared many times. J is TRBJ1-6 and V is TRBV20-1; 9 positions match TRBD1. The CDR3 consists of 13 residues. Germline V lookup: CDR1 DFQATT, CDR2 SNEGSKA (reference sequence). Germline trimming cut 7 bases from V and 10 bases from J; bases unmatched to any gene: 8. The CDR3 bases are TGCAGTGTCCCGGACAGGGGAGGGTCACCCCTCCACTTT. Translated, it gives CSVPDRGGSPLHF.

Remarks on this clonotype: This may arise from a read error, as a much more abundant clone is one base away. V is TRBV29-1 and J is TRBJ2-3, with TRBD2 matching over 9 bases. This CDR3 contains 14 residues. CDR1 is SQVTM, CDR2 ANQGSEA, per germline. The CDR3 DNA reads as TGCAGTAGTCTAGCGGGGTCTAGCACAGATACGCAGTATTTT. The encoded protein is CSSLAGSSTDTQYF.

This clonotype was recorded at least ten times. CDR3 DNA sequence: TGTGCCAGCAGTCCCGGGGGTACTAGCGGGGACCGCTACGAGCAGTACTTC. Translating gives CASSPGGTSGDRYEQYF. The chain joins TRBV7-9 to TRBJ2-7; 10 nucleotides match TRBD2. Germline CDR1 is SEHNR and CDR2 is FQNEAQ (reference sequence). The CDR3 sequence is 17 residues long. Trimming took 6 bases from V and 3 from J; bases not matched to a gene: 14.

The chain uses TRBV28 and TRBJ2-3; D is uncertain. The germline V and J ends were trimmed by 6 bases and 4 bases, with 11 bases remaining between them. This CDR3 is 13 amino acids long. Germline CDR1 is MDHEN and CDR2 is SYDVKM. Here the CDR3 reads CASSSRSADTQYF. DNA for the CDR3: TGTGCCAGCAGCTCAAGAAGCGCAGATACGCAGTATTTT.

This clonotype was found many times. This rearrangement joins TRBV20-1 to TRBJ2-1; a weak D match, TRBD2 (5 bases). The germline V and J ends were trimmed by 7 bases and 0 bases, with 16 bases remaining between them. The CDR3 sequence is 15 residues long. Per germline, CDR1 DFQATT and CDR2 SNEGSKA (reference sequence). CDR3 nucleotide sequence: TGCAGTGAATACTCCGGAGGACTCTCCTACAATGAGCAGTTCTTC. Its translation is CSEYSGGLSYNEQFF.

This clonotype was recorded many times. The rearrangement links TRBV18 to TRBJ2-5; the D is unclear. This CDR3 spans 16 amino acids. Trimming took 3 bases from V and 2 from J, leaving 16 bases between them. The germline V gene encodes CDR1 KGHSH and CDR2 LQKENI. Here the CDR3 reads CASSPLRRVFQETQYF. DNA for the CDR3: TGTGCCAGCTCACCCCTTCGAAGGGTATTTCAAGAGACCCAGTACTTC.

This clonotype has at least ten counts. The chain links TRBV7-2 to TRBJ2-5; TRBD1 or TRBD2 may be the D gene (5 bases each). V was shortened by 3 bases and J by 1 base, with 15 bases between the two germline ends. The CDR3 length is 16 residues. Germline CDR1 and CDR2: SGHTA and FQGNSA. The CDR3 protein is CASSFPWGGSQETQYF. CDR3 nucleotides: TGTGCCAGCAGCTTTCCGTGGGGCGGGTCCCAAGAGACCCAGTACTTC.

Turning to this clonotype: Sequence at one end of the junction differs from germline and may be a read error. The chain joins TRBV27 to TRBJ1-1; TRBD1 is a possible D gene (5 bases). The CDR3 spans 16 residues. CDR1 is MNHEY and CDR2 is SMNVEV in the germline V gene (reference sequence). The CDR3 DNA reads as TGTGCCAGCAGTTTACGGCAGGGCGGCCCGAACACTGAAGATTTCTTT. As protein: CASSLRQGGPNTEDFF.